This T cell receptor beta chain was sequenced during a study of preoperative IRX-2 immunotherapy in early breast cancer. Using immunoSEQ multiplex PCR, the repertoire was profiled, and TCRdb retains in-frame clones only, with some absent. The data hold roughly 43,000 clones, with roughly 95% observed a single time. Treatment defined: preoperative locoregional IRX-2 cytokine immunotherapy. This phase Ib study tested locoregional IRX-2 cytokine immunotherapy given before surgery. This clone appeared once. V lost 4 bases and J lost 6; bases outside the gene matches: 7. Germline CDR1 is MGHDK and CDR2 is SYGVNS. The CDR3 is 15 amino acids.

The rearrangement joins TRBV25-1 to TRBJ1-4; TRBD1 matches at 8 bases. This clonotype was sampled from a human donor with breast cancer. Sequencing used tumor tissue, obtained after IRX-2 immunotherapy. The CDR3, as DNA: TGTGCCAGCAGTGGCAACAGGGGGGTCGATGAAAAACTGTTTTTT. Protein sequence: CASSGNRGVDEKLFF.